Described below is a single TCR beta chain sequence and its context. Its antigen is still unknown. No much larger clone exists at a distance of one base, and base qualities are not known. Using the immunoSEQ two-step, bias-controlled multiplex PCR assay, TRB CDR3 regions were amplified from genomic DNA. CDR3 libraries were sequenced on an Illumina NextSeq 500. Processing in the source paper ran as follows. The immunoSEQ Analyzer platform was used for the initial alignment and bioinformatics, which included bias normalization against synthetic CDR3 analogs. V, D and J genes were annotated according to IMGT database definitions. Additional TRBV analyses were carried out with default settings in VDJtools version 1.1.10 and the R package tcR version 2.2.1.11. GLIPH analysis was performed with version 1.0 using default settings. Significant clonotype frequency changes were tested by 2-sided binomial test with Benjamini-Hochberg correction (alpha = 0.01) in CDR3 sequences with at least 5 reads. Not all clones reach the TCRdb copy of this immuneACCESS table, which keeps in-frame sequences only. Checked studies attribute under half of the gap to unresolved V genes and leave the rest unexplained. V and J calls and clone size are as listed in that table; D and trimming were resolved from the DNA. The sample records under 5,500 clones, 65% to 80% of which are singletons. Around 38% of the sample belongs to the ten largest clones.

This sample was included in a study of T cell therapy after organ transplantation (dated by TCRdb to 2018 to 2020). Regarding the complete study: Autologous CMV-specific T cells, expanded in vitro for roughly 13 days with a peptide pool of 30 HLA class I and II CMV epitopes, were used as therapy products. Blood samples for the short-term post-therapy time point were collected 4 to 8 weeks after therapy was completed. Each patient got up to 6 T cell doses, given every 2 weeks, and was then monitored for approximately 31 weeks after finishing therapy. Of the approximately eleven patients, only seven or eight had long-term post-therapy samples available. The median number of CMV-specific T cells given to patients was 1.92 x 10^8, delivered over 2 to 6 intravenous infusions. This study was a follow-up analysis of the TRBV repertoire from an open-label phase I trial that tested autologous CMV-specific adoptive T cell therapy in people who had received solid-organ transplants. Of the approximately ten patients, eight were classified as clinical responders and two as nonresponders. Points the paper makes about the study in general: The small cohort prevented assessing confounders such as concurrent antirejection and antiviral medications. Fold change in CD8 clonality after therapy was inversely correlated with pretherapy clonality, suggesting that less biased repertoires were more receptive to remodeling. Reconstitution after therapy appeared to include not only transferred clonotypes but also endogenous clonotypes that had not been detected in the therapy products. Nonresponders showed marked pretherapy clonal expansions with minimal repertoire change after therapy. Reduced sample coverage from poor CD8+ T cell yield may be reflected in the few expansions detected in nonresponders.

The time point label corresponds to: 4-8 weeks after completion of therapy. Solid-organ transplant recipients with drug-resistant/recurrent cytomegalovirus were included as patients. Ten of the trial participants were picked for repertoire analysis depending on whether post-therapy peripheral blood mononuclear cells were available. Viable CD3+CD8+CD4- lymphocytes were isolated from PBMCs by sorting on a BD FACSAria III. The Qiagen DNeasy Kit was used to extract genomic DNA from sorted cells. CDR3 length: 12 amino acids, cysteine to phenylalanine. The retained sequence is limited to the CDR3, 36 bases, with the frame set at the first base. CDR1 and CDR2 are read off the germline V gene (reference sequence) as MNHEY and SMNVEV.

The TCR originated in a human patient who had received a solid organ transplant and had CMV disease. In transplant recipients, some T cells may be of donor rather than host origin. The rearranged segments are TRBV27 and TRBJ2-1; a stretch of 10 junction bases matches TRBD1. Material: CD8+ T cells from blood, obtained after autologous CMV-specific T cell therapy. CDR3 protein: CATRQGAYEQFF. The nucleotide sequence is given as TGTGCTACCCGACAGGGGGCTTATGAGCAGTTCTTC.